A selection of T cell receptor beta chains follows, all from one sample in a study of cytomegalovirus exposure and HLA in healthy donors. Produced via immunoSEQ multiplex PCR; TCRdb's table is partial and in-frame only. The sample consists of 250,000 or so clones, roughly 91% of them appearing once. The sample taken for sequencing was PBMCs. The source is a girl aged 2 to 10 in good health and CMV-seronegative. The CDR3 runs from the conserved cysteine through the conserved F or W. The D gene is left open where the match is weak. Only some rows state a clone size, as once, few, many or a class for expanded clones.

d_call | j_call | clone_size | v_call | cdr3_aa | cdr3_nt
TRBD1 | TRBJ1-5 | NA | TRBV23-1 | CGTGGIESNQPQHF | TGCGGGACAGGGGGCATAGAAAGCAATCAGCCCCAGCATTTT
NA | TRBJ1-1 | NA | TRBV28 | CASSLSGVPEAFF | TGTGCCAGCAGTTTATCAGGGGTTCCTGAAGCTTTCTTT
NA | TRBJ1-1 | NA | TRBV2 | CASRTDSIGNGAFF | TGTGCCAGCAGGACGGACAGTATAGGGAATGGAGCTTTCTTT
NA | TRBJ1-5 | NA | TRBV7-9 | CSSNLGGDNQPQHF | TGTTCCAGCAACCTGGGGGGGGACAATCAGCCCCAGCATTTT
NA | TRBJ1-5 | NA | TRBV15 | CATSRVGGRENQPQHF | TGTGCCACCAGCAGAGTAGGTGGGAGGGAAAATCAGCCCCAGCATTTT
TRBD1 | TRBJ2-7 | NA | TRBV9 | CASSSSGTGGYEQYF | TGTGCCAGCAGCAGCTCCGGGACAGGGGGCTACGAGCAGTACTTC
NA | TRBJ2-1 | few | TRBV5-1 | CASSLPRVPEYNEQFF | TGCGCCAGCAGCTTGCCCAGGGTCCCTGAATACAATGAGCAGTTCTTC
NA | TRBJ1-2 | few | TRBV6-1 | CASSEALSTEYGYTF | TGTGCCAGCAGTGAAGCCCTAAGTACGGAGTATGGCTACACCTTC
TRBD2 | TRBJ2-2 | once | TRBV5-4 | CASSLAGLAGYTGELFF | TGTGCCAGCAGCTTGGCGGGGCTAGCGGGGTACACCGGGGAGCTGTTTTTT
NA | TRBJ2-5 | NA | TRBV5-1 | CASSREGRQTQYF | TGCGCCAGCAGCCGAGAAGGGAGGCAGACCCAGTACTTC
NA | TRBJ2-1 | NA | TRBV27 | CASRIAGGPSYNEQFF | TGTGCCAGCCGAATAGCTGGAGGGCCGTCCTACAATGAGCAGTTCTTC
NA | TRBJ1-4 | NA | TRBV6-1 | CASSRSATNEKLFF | TGTGCCAGCAGTCGTAGTGCTACTAATGAAAAACTGTTTTTT
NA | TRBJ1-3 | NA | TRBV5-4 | CASSLGSGAGAGNTIYF | TGTGCCAGCAGCTTGGGTAGCGGGGCCGGGGCTGGAAACACCATATATTTT
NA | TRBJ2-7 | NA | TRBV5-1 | CASSLVTGITYEQYF | TGCGCCAGCAGCTTGGTTACAGGGATTACCTACGAGCAGTACTTC
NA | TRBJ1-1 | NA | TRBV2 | CASSEGGTDFNTEAFF | TGTGCCAGCAGTGAAGGCGGGACCGATTTTAACACTGAAGCTTTCTTT
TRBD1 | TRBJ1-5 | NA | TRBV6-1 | CASRGTVANQPQHF | TGTGCCAGCAGGGGGACAGTGGCGAATCAGCCCCAGCATTTT
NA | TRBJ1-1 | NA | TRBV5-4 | CASSPSRQDEAFF | TGTGCCAGCAGCCCCTCCAGACAGGATGAAGCTTTCTTT
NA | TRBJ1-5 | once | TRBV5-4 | CASSNLDRSNQPQHF | TGTGCCAGCAGTAACCTTGACAGGAGCAATCAGCCCCAGCATTTT
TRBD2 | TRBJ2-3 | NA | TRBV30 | CAWTSGRAFTDTQYF | TGTGCCTGGACTAGCGGGCGTGCCTTCACAGATACGCAGTATTTT
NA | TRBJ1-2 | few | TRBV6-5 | CASSYRRVGNGGYTF | TGTGCCAGCAGTTACCGCAGGGTCGGAAACGGGGGCTACACCTTC
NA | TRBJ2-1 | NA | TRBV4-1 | CASSQGTTSYNEQFF | TGCGCCAGCAGCCAAGGGACTACTTCCTACAATGAGCAGTTCTTC
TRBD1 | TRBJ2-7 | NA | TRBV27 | CASGTALNEQYF | TGTGCCAGCGGGACAGCCCTGAACGAGCAGTACTTC
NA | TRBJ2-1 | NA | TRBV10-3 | CAISEPRGIYNEQFF | TGTGCCATCAGTGAGCCTAGGGGTATCTACAATGAGCAGTTCTTC
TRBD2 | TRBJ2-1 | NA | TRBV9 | CASSGPSGGARQFF | TGTGCCAGCAGCGGCCCTAGCGGGGGGGCTCGGCAGTTCTTC
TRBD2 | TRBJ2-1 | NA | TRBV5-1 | CASSPQSGSINNEQFF | TGCGCCAGCAGCCCCCAAAGCGGGAGTATAAACAATGAGCAGTTCTTC
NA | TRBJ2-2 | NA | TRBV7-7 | CASSSGQTNTGELFF | TGTGCCAGCAGCTCAGGACAGACGAACACCGGGGAGCTGTTTTTT
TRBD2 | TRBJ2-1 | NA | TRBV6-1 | CASSGLPGLSYNEQFF | TGTGCCAGCAGTGGTCTTCCGGGACTATCCTACAATGAGCAGTTCTTC
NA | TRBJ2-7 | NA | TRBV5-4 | CASSFLGTPGDEQYF | TGTGCCAGCAGCTTCCTCGGGACACCCGGCGACGAGCAGTACTTC
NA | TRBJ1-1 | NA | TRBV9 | CASSVAPGEGIEAFF | TGTGCCAGCAGCGTAGCTCCGGGTGAGGGCATCGAAGCTTTCTTT
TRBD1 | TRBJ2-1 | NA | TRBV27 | CASSLFVVADSGGNEQFF | TGTGCCAGCAGTTTATTTGTGGTGGCAGACTCAGGGGGCAATGAGCAGTTCTTC
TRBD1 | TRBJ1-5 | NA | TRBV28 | CASSLGDRNQPQHF | TGTGCCAGCAGTTTGGGGGACAGAAATCAGCCCCAGCATTTT
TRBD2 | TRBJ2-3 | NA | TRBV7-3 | CASNLFGGGTDTQYF | TGTGCCAGCAACCTATTCGGGGGGGGCACAGATACGCAGTATTTT
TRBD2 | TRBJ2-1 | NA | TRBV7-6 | CASSLGLAGADNEQFF | TGTGCCAGCAGCTTAGGACTAGCGGGAGCTGACAATGAGCAGTTCTTC
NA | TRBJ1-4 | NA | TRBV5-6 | CAGSLVDRTDEKLFF | TGTGCCGGCAGCCTTGTGGACAGAACTGATGAAAAACTGTTTTTT
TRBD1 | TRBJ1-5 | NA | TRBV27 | CASRKTGGGNQPQHF | TGTGCCAGCAGAAAGACAGGGGGCGGCAATCAGCCCCAGCATTTT
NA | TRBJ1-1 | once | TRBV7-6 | CASSLVRTGEAFF | TGTGCCAGCAGCTTAGTCCGGACGGGAGAAGCTTTCTTT
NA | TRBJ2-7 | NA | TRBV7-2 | CASSLGGASSYEQYF | TGTGCCAGCAGCTTAGGCGGGGCAAGCTCCTACGAGCAGTACTTC
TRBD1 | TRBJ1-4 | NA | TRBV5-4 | CASSLLGQGARGEKLFF | TGTGCCAGCAGCCTCCTAGGACAGGGGGCTCGTGGGGAAAAACTGTTTTTT
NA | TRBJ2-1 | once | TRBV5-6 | CASSLAGVHNNEQFF | TGTGCCAGCAGCTTGGCGGGGGTACATAACAATGAGCAGTTCTTC
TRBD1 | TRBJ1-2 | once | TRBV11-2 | CASNLGGTVSNGYTF | TGTGCCAGCAACCTAGGTGGGACAGTCTCGAATGGCTACACCTTC
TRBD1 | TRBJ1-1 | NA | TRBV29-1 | CSVESKSRTGVQAFF | TGCAGCGTTGAATCTAAGTCACGGACAGGGGTACAAGCTTTCTTT